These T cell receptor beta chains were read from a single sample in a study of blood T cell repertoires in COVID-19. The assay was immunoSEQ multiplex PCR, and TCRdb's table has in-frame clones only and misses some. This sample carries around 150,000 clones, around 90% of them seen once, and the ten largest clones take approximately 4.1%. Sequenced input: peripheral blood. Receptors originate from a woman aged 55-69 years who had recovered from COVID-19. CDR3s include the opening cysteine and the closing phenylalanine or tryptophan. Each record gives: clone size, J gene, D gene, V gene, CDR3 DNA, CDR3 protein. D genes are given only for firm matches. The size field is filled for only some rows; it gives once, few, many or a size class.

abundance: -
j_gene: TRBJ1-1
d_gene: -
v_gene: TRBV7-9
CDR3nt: TGTGCCAGCAGCTTACAGGGTTTATACACTGAAGCTTTCTTT
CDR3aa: CASSLQGLYTEAFF

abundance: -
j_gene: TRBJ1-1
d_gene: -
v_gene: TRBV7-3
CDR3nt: TGTGCCAGCAGCTTACACCCGGCGGAGGGGACTGAAGCTTTCTTT
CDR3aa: CASSLHPAEGTEAFF

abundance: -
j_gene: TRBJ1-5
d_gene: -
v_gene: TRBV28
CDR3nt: TGTGCCAGCAGCACACCGAAACAGGGCCATCAGCCCCAGCATTTT
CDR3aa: CASSTPKQGHQPQHF

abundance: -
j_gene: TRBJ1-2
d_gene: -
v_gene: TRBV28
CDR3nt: TGTGCCAGCACCCCCCCTGGGAGGAGCTATGGCTACACCTTC
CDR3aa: CASTPPGRSYGYTF

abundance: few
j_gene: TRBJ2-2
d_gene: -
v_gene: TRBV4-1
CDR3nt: TGCGCCAGCAGCCAAACGCAGGTGGTCGCCGGGGAGCTGTTTTTT
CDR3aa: CASSQTQVVAGELFF

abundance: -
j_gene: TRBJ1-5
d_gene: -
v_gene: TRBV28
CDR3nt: TGTGCCAGCAGTCTCGCTCTACAGGGGCCCCAGCATTTT
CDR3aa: CASSLALQGPQHF

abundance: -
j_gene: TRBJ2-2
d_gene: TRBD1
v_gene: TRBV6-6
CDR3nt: TGTGCCAGCAGTCCTCCGGGACAGGGTAGAACCGGGGAGCTGTTTTTT
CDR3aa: CASSPPGQGRTGELFF

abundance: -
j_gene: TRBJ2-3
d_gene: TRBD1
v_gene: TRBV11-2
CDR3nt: TGTGCCAGCAGCTTAACCGGGACAGGGGGCCGGGATACGCAGTATTTT
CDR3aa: CASSLTGTGGRDTQYF

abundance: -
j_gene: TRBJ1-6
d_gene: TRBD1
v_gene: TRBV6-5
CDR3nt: TGTGCCAGCAGTTACTTCAGGGGGCGTTCACCCCTCCACTTT
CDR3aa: CASSYFRGRSPLHF

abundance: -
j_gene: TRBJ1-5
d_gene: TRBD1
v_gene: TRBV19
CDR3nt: TGTGCCAGTGGGGGACAGGGCGGGAATCAGCCCCAGCATTTT
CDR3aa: CASGGQGGNQPQHF

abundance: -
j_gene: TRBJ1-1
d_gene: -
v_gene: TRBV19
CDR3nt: TGTGCCAGTAGTACAGCTGCGGGGACTGAAGCTTTCTTT
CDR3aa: CASSTAAGTEAFF

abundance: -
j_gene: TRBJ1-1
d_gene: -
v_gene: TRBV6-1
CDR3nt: TGTGCCAGCAGTGAGTGGGCAGGGAACACTGAAGCTTTCTTT
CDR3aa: CASSEWAGNTEAFF

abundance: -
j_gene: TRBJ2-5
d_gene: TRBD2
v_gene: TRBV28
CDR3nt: TGTGCCAGCAGTCTCCCTAGGACTAGCATATTCCAAGAGACCCAGTACTTC
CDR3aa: CASSLPRTSIFQETQYF

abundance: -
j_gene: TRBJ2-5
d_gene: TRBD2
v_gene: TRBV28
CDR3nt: TGTGCCAGCAGACCTAGCGGGGGGCAAGAGACCCAGTACTTC
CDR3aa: CASRPSGGQETQYF

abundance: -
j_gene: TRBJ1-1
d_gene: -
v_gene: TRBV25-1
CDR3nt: TGTGCCAGCAGTGAATTCGGGGAAATGAACACTGAAGCTTTCTTT
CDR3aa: CASSEFGEMNTEAFF

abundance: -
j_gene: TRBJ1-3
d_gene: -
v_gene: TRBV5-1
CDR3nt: TGCGCCAGCAGCTTGGCCATCGGTAGCTCTGGAAACACCATATATTTT
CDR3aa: CASSLAIGSSGNTIYF

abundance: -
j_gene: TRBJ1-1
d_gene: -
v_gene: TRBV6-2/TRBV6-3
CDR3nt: TGTGCCAGCAGTTACTCCCTCTCGACAGGGAACACTGAAGCTTTCTTT
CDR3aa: CASSYSLSTGNTEAFF

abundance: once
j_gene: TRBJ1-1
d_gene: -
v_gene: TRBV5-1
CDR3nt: TGCGCCAGCAGCTTGGGGTCCGGGACTGAAGCTTTCTTT
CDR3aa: CASSLGSGTEAFF

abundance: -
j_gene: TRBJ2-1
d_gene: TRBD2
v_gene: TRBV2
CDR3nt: TGTGCCAGCAGTGAGGGACTAGCGGGGGCTCATGAGCAGTTCTTC
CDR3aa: CASSEGLAGAHEQFF

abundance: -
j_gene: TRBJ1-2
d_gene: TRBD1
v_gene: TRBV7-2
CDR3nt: TGTGCCAGCAGCTTGCAGCAGGGGGCGCGGAACTATGGCTACACCTTC
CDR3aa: CASSLQQGARNYGYTF

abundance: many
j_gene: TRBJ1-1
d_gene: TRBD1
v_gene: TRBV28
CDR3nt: TGTGCCAGCAGTTTATCAGGGGGCGGAGGGGCTGAAGCTTTCTTT
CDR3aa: CASSLSGGGGAEAFF

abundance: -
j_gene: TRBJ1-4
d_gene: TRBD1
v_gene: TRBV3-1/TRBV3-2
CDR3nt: TGTGCCAGCAGCCCCGACAGGGAGCCTAATGAAAAACTGTTTTTT
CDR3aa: CASSPDREPNEKLFF

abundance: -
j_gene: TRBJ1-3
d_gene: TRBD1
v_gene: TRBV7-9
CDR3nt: TGTGCCAGCAGTCCCGCAGGGGGTACTGGAAACACCATATATTTT
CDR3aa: CASSPAGGTGNTIYF

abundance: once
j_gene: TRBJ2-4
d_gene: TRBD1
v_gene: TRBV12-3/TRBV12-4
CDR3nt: TGTGCCAGCAGTGGACAGGGCAAAAACATTCAGTACTTC
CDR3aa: CASSGQGKNIQYF

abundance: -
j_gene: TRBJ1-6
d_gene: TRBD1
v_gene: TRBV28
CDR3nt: TGTGCCAGCAGCCTAGGGGGTGGGACAGGGGTAGGTTCCCTCCACTTT
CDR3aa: CASSLGGGTGVGSLHF

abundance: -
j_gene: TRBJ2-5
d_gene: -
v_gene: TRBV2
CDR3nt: TGTGCCAGCTTAGGACAGTACTCCGAGACCCAGTACTTC
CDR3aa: CASLGQYSETQYF

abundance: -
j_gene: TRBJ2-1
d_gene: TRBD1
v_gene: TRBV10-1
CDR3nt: TGCGCCAGCACGGTACCGGGACAGGGATCCAATGAGCAGTTCTTC
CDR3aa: CASTVPGQGSNEQFF

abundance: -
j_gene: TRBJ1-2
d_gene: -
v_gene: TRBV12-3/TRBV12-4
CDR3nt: TGTGCCAGCCAAGGAGGGCGGAACTATGGCTACACCTTC
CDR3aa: CASQGGRNYGYTF

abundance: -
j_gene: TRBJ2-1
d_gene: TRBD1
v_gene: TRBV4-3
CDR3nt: TGCGCCAGCAGCCAAGGGACAGGGCACAATGAGCAGTTCTTC
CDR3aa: CASSQGTGHNEQFF

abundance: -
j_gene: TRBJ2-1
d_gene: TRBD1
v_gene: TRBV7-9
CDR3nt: TGTGCCAGCAGCACGGACAGGGGACGCCGCGATGAGCAGTTCTTC
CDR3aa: CASSTDRGRRDEQFF

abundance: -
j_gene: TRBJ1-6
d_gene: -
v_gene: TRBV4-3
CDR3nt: TGCGCCAGCAGCCAAGATCAGGGCAGCTCCTATAATTCACCCCTCCACTTT
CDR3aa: CASSQDQGSSYNSPLHF

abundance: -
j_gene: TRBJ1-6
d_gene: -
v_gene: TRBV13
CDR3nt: TGTGCCAGCAGCCACCTCGGGAAGAGCTCCTATAATTCACCCCTCCACTTT
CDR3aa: CASSHLGKSSYNSPLHF

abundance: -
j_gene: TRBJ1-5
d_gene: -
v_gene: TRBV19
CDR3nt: TGTGCCAGTAGCATGGACAGCCGCCAGCCCCAGCATTTT
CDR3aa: CASSMDSRQPQHF

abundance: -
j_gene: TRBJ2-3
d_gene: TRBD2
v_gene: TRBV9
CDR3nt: TGTGCCAGCAGCGTAGCTAGCGGTGGCACAGATACGCAGTATTTT
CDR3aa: CASSVASGGTDTQYF

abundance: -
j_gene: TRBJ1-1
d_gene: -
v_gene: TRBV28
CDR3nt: TGTGCCAGCAGTTTGCTAAGGGAGGACACTGAAGCTTTCTTT
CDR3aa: CASSLLREDTEAFF

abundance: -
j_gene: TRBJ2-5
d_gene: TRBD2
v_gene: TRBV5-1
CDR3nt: TGCGCCAGCAGCTCAAGGACTAGCGGGGGTCCGGAGACCCAGTACTTC
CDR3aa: CASSSRTSGGPETQYF

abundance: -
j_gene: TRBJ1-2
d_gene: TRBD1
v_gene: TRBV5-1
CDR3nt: TGCGCCAGCAGCTTGGCCTTGGACAGGGGGGGTGGCTACACCTTC
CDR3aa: CASSLALDRGGGYTF

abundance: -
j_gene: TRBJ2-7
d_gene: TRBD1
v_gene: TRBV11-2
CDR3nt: TGTGCCAGCAGCCGAGGGACAGGGAGCCACGAGCAGTACTTC
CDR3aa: CASSRGTGSHEQYF

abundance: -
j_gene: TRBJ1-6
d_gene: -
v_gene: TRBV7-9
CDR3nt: TGTGCCAGCAGCTTAGTGGGCAGTAATTCACCCCTCCACTTT
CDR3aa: CASSLVGSNSPLHF

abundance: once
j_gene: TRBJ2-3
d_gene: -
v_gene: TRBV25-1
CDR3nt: TGTGCCAGCATTAGGGGGGGGGCATACGATACGCAGTATTTT
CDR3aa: CASIRGGAYDTQYF

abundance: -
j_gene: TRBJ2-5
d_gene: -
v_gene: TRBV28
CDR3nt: TGTGCCAGCAGTCCCCCCAGGGGAGAGACCCAGTACTTC
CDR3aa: CASSPPRGETQYF

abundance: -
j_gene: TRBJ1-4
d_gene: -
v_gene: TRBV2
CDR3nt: TGTGCCAGCAGTGATCGGCAGGGAAGGGAAAAACTGTTTTTT
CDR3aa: CASSDRQGREKLFF

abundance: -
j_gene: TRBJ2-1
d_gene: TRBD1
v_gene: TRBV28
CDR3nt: TGTGCCAGCAGCCCGGGACAGGGGTCCTACAATGAGCAGTTCTTC
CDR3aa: CASSPGQGSYNEQFF

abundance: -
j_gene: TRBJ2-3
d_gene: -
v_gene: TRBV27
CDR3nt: TGTGCCAGCGGCCCAGGGAGCACAGATACGCAGTATTTT
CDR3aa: CASGPGSTDTQYF

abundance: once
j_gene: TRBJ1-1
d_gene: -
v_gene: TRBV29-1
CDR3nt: TGCGCACTCGGGGGGACTGAAGCTTTCTTT
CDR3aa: CALGGTEAFF

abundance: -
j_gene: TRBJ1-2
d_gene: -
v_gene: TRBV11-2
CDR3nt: TGTGCCAGCAGCTTCCAGGGATCCTATGGCTACACCTTC
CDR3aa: CASSFQGSYGYTF

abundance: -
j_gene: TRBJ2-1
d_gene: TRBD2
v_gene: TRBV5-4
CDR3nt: TGTGCCAGCAGCTTGGCCGAGACTAGCGGGGGAGGCAATGAGCAGTTCTTC
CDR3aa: CASSLAETSGGGNEQFF

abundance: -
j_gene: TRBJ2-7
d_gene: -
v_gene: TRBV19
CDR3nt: TGTGCCAGTAGGGCCGTGGCAGGGGCCTACGAGCAGTACTTC
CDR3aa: CASRAVAGAYEQYF

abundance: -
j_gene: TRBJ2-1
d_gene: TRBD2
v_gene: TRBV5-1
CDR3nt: TGCGCCAGCAGCAACGGACTAGCGGGCTACAATGAGCAGTTCTTC
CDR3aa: CASSNGLAGYNEQFF

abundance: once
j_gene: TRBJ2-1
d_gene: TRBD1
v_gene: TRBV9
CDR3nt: TGTGCCAGCAGCCCGAGTCTTCAACAGGGGCCTCTCTACAATGAGCAGTTCTTC
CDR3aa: CASSPSLQQGPLYNEQFF